The 5 T cell receptor beta chains below come from one sample, sequenced in a study of T cell changes during pregnancy in multiple sclerosis. Measured with immunoSEQ multiplex PCR; TCRdb has only the in-frame clones, and not every one. The sample contains over 35,000 clones, approximately 92% of which appear only once. Sequencing was carried out using peripheral blood. These receptors were obtained from a female donor with multiple sclerosis, enrolled in a pregnancy study.

This chain connects TRBV13 to TRBJ2-3; 7 nucleotides agree with TRBD2. The trim removed 5 bases at V and 1 base at J, leaving 12 bases unmatched. CDR1 is PRHDT and CDR2 is FYEKMQ in the germline V gene (reference sequence). The CDR3 spans 17 residues. The chain's CDR3 is CASSDQYGTTGTDTQYF. CDR3 sequence (DNA): TGTGCCAGCAGCGATCAATATGGGACTACTGGCACAGATACGCAGTATTTT.

V is TRBV10-3 and J is TRBJ1-5; tentatively, D is TRBD1 (6 bases). V lost 10 bases and J 7 bases, leaving 17 bases between the germline ends. The CDR3 spans 13 residues. From germline, CDR1 is ENHRY and CDR2 SYGVKD. The CDR3 region has the DNA TGTGCCAGCCACAGGGCTACGGAGCAGCCCCAGCATTTT. Translated, it gives CASHRATEQPQHF.

The chain employs TRBV19 and TRBJ2-6; D perhaps matches TRBD1 (5 bases). The CDR3 consists of 16 residues. Germline CDR1 and CDR2: LNHDA and SQIVND (reference sequence). V gave up 6 bases and J gave up 0 bases, with 12 bases separating them. As DNA, the CDR3 is TGTGCCAGTAGGGGCAGGGATTCCTCTGGGGCCAACGTCCTGACTTTC. Translated: CASRGRDSSGANVLTF.

The chain recombines TRBV5-4 with TRBJ1-2; D unresolved. The germline CDR1 and CDR2 sequences are SGHNT and YYREEE (reference sequence). This CDR3 spans 12 amino acids. V was pared by 2 bases and J by 5 bases, with 7 bases between. CDR3 bases: TGTGCCAGCAGCTTAGACACATATGGCTACACCTTC. This encodes CASSLDTYGYTF.

The chain recombines TRBV7-8 with TRBJ2-2; 8 bases are shared with TRBD2. Germline V CDR1 and CDR2: SGHVS, FQNEAQ. With 2 bases clipped from V and 7 bases from J, the junction kept 6 bases outside the gene matches. This CDR3 spans 15 amino acids. The CDR3 spells CASSLRAGVVGELFF. The CDR3 DNA is TGTGCCAGCAGCTTACGAGCGGGAGTAGTCGGGGAGCTGTTTTTT. Looking up the rest from reference TRBV7-8 and TRBJ2-2 gives the full variable domain: GAGVSQSPRYKVAKRGQDVALRCDPISGHVSLFWYQQALGQGPEFLTYFQNEAQLDKSGLPSDRFFAERPEGSVSTLKIQRTQQEDSAVYLCASSLRAGVVGELFFGEGSRLTVL.